The T cell receptor beta chain described here comes from a study of T cell repertoires in cytomegalovirus infection. MiXCR was run by TCRdb on the reads, yielding one entry per CDR3 protein. The sample records 350,000 to 500,000 distinct CDR3 sequences, roughly a third being singletons. The CDR3 runs 15 residues. Germline assignment: CDR1 LNHDA and CDR2 SQIVND (reference sequence). Trimming left V 7 bases short and J 2 bases short, with 15 bases between. The specimen sequenced was PBMCs. This receptor was obtained from a human donor in good health (CMV status not recorded). Some clones in this sample may be carry-over from other donors' samples. The J gene is TRBJ1-5, the V gene TRBV19; possibly TRBD1 for D (5 bases). CDR3 DNA: TGTGCCAGTAATGGGGGGGAGGACCGCAATCAGCCCCAGCATTTT. It codes for CASNGGEDRNQPQHF.